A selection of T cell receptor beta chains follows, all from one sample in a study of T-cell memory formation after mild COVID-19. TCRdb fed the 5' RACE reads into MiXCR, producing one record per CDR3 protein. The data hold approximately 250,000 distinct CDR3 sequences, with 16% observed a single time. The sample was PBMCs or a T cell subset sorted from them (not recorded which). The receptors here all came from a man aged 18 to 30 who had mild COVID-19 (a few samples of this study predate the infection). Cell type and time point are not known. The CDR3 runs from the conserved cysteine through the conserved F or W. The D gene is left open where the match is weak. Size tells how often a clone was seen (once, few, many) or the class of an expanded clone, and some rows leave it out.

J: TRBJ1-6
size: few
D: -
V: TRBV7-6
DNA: TGTGCCAGCAGCGCCCTCCGAGGGGATAATTCACCCCTCCACTTT
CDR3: CASSALRGDNSPLHF

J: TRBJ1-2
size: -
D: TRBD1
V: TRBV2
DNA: TGTGCCAGCCCAGGGGGGGGCCTACCAGTGGGCTACACCTTC
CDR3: CASPGGGLPVGYTF

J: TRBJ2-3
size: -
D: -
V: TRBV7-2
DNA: TGTGCCAGCAGCTTAATGTCGGGGGAAACGCAGTATTTT
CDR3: CASSLMSGETQYF

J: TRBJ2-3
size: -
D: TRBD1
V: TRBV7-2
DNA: TGTGCCAGCAGACAACAGGGGTTAGAGACAGATACGCAGTATTTT
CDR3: CASRQQGLETDTQYF

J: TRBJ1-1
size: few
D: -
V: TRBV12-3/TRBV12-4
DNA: TGTGCCAGCAGTTTCGACAGATTCGCTGAAGCTTTCTTT
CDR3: CASSFDRFAEAFF

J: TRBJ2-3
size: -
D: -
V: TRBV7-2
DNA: TGTGCCAGCAGCTTCGAACCGGGACCTTGGTTAGGGGATACGCAGTATTTT
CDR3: CASSFEPGPWLGDTQYF

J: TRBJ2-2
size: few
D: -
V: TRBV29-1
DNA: TGCAGCGTCATTAGAGTCGGCTCCTACACCGGGGAGCTGTTTTTT
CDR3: CSVIRVGSYTGELFF

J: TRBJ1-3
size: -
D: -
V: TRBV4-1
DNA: TGCGCCAGCAGCCAAGGACGGTATGGCTATGGGGGAAACACCATATATTTT
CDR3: CASSQGRYGYGGNTIYF

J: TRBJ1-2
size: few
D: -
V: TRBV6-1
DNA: TGTGCCAGCATCATCAGCGACAGCTATGGCTACACCTTC
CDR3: CASIISDSYGYTF

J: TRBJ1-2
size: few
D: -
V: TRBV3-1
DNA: TGTGCCAGCAGCCGCCGAGAGGTAGACTATGGCTACACCTTC
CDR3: CASSRREVDYGYTF

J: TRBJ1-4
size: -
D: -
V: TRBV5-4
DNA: TGTGCCAGCAGTCCAGATGGCGATACTAATGAAAAACTGTTTTTT
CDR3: CASSPDGDTNEKLFF

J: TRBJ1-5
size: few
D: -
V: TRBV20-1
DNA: TGCAGTGCGACCCCCCCGGGAGGGAATCAGCCCCAGCATTTT
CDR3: CSATPPGGNQPQHF

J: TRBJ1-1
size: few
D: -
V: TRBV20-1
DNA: TGCAGTGCTAGTGGGGGGCGGGGGCGACAGAACACTGAAGCTTTCTTT
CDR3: CSASGGRGRQNTEAFF

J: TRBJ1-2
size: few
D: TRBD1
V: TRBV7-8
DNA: TGTGCCAGCAGCCCCCGGGGGACAGAGGGGGCCTATGGCTACACCTTC
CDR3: CASSPRGTEGAYGYTF

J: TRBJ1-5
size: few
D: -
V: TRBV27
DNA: TGTGCCAGCAGTTTATCGTCTGGGGGCTCCAATCAGCCCCAGCATTTT
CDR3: CASSLSSGGSNQPQHF

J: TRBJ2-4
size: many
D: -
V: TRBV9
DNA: TGTGCCAGCAGCGTAGGAGCTGACCCGGCCAAAAACATTCAGTACTTC
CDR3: CASSVGADPAKNIQYF

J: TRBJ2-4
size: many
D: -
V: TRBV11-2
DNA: TGTGCCAGCAGCTCTACGGGGAACATTCAGTACTTC
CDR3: CASSSTGNIQYF

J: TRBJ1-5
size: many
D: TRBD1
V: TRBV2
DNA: TGTGCCAGCAGTGAATGGGAGACAGGGGCCTCTACCCAGCATTTT
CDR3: CASSEWETGASTQHF

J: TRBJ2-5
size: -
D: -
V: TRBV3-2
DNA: TGTGCCAGCAGCCAAGATGGGCAGACATCCTTTGAGACCCAGTACTTC
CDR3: CASSQDGQTSFETQYF

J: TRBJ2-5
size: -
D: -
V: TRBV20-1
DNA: TGCAGTGCTAGGGACTATCAAGAGACCCAGTACTTC
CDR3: CSARDYQETQYF

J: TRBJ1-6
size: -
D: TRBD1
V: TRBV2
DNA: TGTGCCACCCCCAGGGACAGCGGTAATTCACCCCTCCACTTT
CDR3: CATPRDSGNSPLHF

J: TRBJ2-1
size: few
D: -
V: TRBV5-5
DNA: TGTGCCAGCAGCCAGGGGGGGGCCTACAATGAGCAGTTCTTC
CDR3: CASSQGGAYNEQFF

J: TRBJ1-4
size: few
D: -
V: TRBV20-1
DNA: TGCTGCGGGTTGTCGGATGAAAAACTGTTTTTT
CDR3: CCGLSDEKLFF

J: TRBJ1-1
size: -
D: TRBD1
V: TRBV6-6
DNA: TGTGCCAGCAGGAGGGGGCAGAACACTGAAGCTTTCTTT
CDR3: CASRRGQNTEAFF

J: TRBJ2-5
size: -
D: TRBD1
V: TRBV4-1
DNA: TGCGCCAGCAGCGAGACCGGGCCAAGGGCAGGGGGAGAGACCCAGTACTTC
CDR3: CASSETGPRAGGETQYF

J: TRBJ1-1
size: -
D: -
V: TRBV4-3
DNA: TGCGCCAGCAGCCAAGACGGGAGGAGAGGCACTGAAGCTTTCTTT
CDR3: CASSQDGRRGTEAFF

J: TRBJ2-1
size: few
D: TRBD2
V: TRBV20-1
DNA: TGCAGTGCTAGAGTGCTCGGGGGGGACTCCTACAATGAGCAGTTCTTC
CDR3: CSARVLGGDSYNEQFF

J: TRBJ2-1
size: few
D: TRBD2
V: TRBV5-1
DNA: TGCGCCAGCAGCCCGGGGACTAGCGGGGCAATTACATACAATGAGCAGTTCTTC
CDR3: CASSPGTSGAITYNEQFF

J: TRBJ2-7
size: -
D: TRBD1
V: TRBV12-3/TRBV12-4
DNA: TGTGCCAGCAGGGGACAGGGGGCCTACGAGCAGTACTTC
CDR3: CASRGQGAYEQYF

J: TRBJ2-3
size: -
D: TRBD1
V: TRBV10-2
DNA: TGCGCCAGCAGTGAGACCCGACAGGGGACCTTACTCGCGCAGTATTTT
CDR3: CASSETRQGTLLAQYF

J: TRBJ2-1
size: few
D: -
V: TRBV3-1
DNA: TGTGCCAGCAGCGGGGGGCCCAATGAGCAGTTCTTC
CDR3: CASSGGPNEQFF

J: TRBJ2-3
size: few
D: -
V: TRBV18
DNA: TGTGCCAGCTCACCTCTACGCCCAGGGCGAGATACGCAGTATTTT
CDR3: CASSPLRPGRDTQYF

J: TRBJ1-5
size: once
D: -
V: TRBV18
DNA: TGTGCCAGCTCACCATGGGCAGGGGATAGCAATCAGCCCCAGCATTTT
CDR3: CASSPWAGDSNQPQHF

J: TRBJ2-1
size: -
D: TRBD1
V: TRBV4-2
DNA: TGTGCCAGCAGCCACCCGGACAGGGTGGTCGATGAGCAGTTCTTC
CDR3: CASSHPDRVVDEQFF

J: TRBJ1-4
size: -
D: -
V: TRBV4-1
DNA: TGCGCCAGCAGCCAAGTCCCCGGAGAAAAACTGTTTTTT
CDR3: CASSQVPGEKLFF

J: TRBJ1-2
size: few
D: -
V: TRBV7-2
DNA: TGTGCCAGCAGCCCCATGGCGTCAGGGGTTCCCAAAATCTCAGGCTACACCTTC
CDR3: CASSPMASGVPKISGYTF

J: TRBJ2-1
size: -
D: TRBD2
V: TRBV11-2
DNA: TGTGCCAGCAGCTTAGAAGGGGCAGAGGCGGGGGGTGTGTACAATGAGCAGTTCTTC
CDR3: CASSLEGAEAGGVYNEQFF

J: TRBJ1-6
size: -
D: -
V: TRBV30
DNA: TGTGCCTGGAGCCTTCCGGGAGATAATTCACCCCTCCACTTT
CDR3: CAWSLPGDNSPLHF

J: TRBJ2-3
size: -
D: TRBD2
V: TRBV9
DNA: TGTGCCAGCAGCGTAGCGGGGGGGAGGACAGATACGCAGTATTTT
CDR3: CASSVAGGRTDTQYF

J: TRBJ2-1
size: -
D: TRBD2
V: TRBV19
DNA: TGTGCCAGTAGTGGGGGACTAGCGGGATCGTTCTTC
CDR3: CASSGGLAGSFF

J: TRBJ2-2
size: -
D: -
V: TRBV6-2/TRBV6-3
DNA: TGTGCCAGCAGTTACGGGCCCCGCACCGGGGAGCTGTTTTTT
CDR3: CASSYGPRTGELFF

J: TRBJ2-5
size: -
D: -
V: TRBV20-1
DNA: TGCAGTGCTAGGGAGGGAAGGGAGACCCAGTACTTC
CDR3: CSAREGRETQYF

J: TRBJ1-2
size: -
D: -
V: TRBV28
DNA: TGCGCCAGCAGTTTATGGCAGATCGTCAACTATGGCTACACCTTC
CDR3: CASSLWQIVNYGYTF

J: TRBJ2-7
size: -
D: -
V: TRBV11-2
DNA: TGTGCCAGCAGCTTAGTTGTCGCCAGGGGCCCCTACGAGCAGTACTTC
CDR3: CASSLVVARGPYEQYF

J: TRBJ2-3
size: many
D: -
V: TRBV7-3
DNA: TGTGCCAGCAGCTTTACTGGGGGGTCAGGAGATACGCAGTATTTT
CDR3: CASSFTGGSGDTQYF

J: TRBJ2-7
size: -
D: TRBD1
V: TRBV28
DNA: TGTGCCAGCAGTTTTTTACAGGGGCGTTACGAGCAGTACTTC
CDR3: CASSFLQGRYEQYF